This T cell receptor beta chain was retrieved from a study of T-cell reconstitution after alpha-beta-depleted transplantation in children (dated by TCRdb to the mid-2010s). Study-wide context: Using TCR repertoire profiling, the study quantitatively followed how T-cell immune reconstitution unfolded in children after TCRalphabeta/CD19-depleted allogeneic hematopoietic cell transplantation. What the study reported, not specific to this receptor: Apparently early alphabetaT-cell count recovery about two months after transplant reportedly relied on only several hundred rapidly expanded clones derived from non-depleted graft cells. Over the following months the frequencies of hyperexpanded clones went down, and after one year T-cell counts and TCRbeta diversity were mostly credited to newly produced T cells. In some patients, the high TCRbeta diversity seen at day 60 was put down to recipient T cells and intrathymic progenitors that had survived conditioning.

The CDR3 holds 12 amino acids from the cysteine to the phenylalanine. Left in the record is the CDR3 DNA by itself, 36 bases read in frame from the first base. V and J lose 4 bases and 10 bases, and a span of 11 bases separates them. CDR1 and CDR2 were assigned from the germline V gene as SGHTA and FQGTGA. The library was produced with PCR. Sequencing used an Illumina HiSeq 2500. To normalize quantification of the TCRbeta repertoire, the TCR libraries were built with molecular barcoding that relied on unique molecular identifiers. The public reads were reanalyzed by TCRdb: fastp trimming at Q25, MiXCR alignment, in-frame beta chains only. One record per CDR3 amino acid sequence lists the most common genes and DNA. This sample gives around 250,000 distinct CDR3 sequences in total; under 30% of them show up just once. The ten largest clones take up roughly 2.7% of the sample. In its sample, this clonotype was seen a few times. Its recognized antigen is unknown. No per-base quality is available; no much larger clone lies one base away.

The label giving this sample's treatment or condition can be read as: allogeneic hematopoietic cell transplantation with graft depleted of TCRalphabeta T cells and CD19 B cells. The children who served as transplant recipients had been given grafts of TCRalphabeta/CD19-depleted allogeneic hematopoietic cells. The clonotype comes from a girl aged 2-10 years with Fanconi anemia, due to receive a stem cell transplant. Rearrangement joined TRBV7-3 to TRBJ2-1; possibly the D gene is TRBD1, per 5 matching bases. Here the sequenced sample was PBMCs, taken before TCRalphabeta/CD19-depleted stem cell transplant. The CDR3 loop reads CASSSRADEQFF. The sequenced DNA is TGTGCCAGCAGCTCCAGGGCGGACGAGCAGTTCTTC.